The following is a T cell receptor (beta chain) sequence with its context. Antigen unknown. The source of the sample is a study of T cell repertoires in ileal Crohn's disease. Study-wide results and caveats: Clonal expansions were more frequent in active smokers than non-smokers at surgery.

Sequencing used immunoSEQ multiplex PCR; TCRdb keeps in-frame clones, though not all of them. The sample yields approximately 15,000 clones, roughly 70% seen once. This TCR was recovered from an adult with Crohn's disease. Material: ileal tissue.

CDR3 sequence (DNA): TGTGCCAGCAGTGATGGGGCAGGTCCCTACGAGCAGTACTTC. This sequence encodes CASSDGAGPYEQYF. The genes are TRBV6-1 and TRBJ2-7; perhaps TRBD1 as D (5 bases). The CDR3 is 14 residues long. Germline V gene sequence: CDR1 MNHNS, CDR2 SASEGT. Trimming removed 3 bases at V and 2 bases at J, with 11 bases between.